This paragraph reports one T cell receptor (beta chain). This specimen belongs to a study of blood T cell repertoires in COVID-19. Across the study: Acute-phase and convalescent COVID-19 samples originated in the United States, Italy and Spain. Nucleic acid was either cDNA or gDNA, and it came from T cells, B-cell-depleted T cells, or PBMCs.

The CDR3 consists of 13 residues. Germline V gives CDR1 LGHDT, CDR2 YNNKEL (reference sequence). The germline V and J ends were trimmed by 1 base and 2 bases, with 6 bases remaining between them. As originally analysed: Amplification of reference gene primers was used by the study to estimate nucleated cell counts. Using immunoSEQ multiplex PCR, the repertoire was profiled, and TCRdb retains in-frame clones only, with some absent. V and J calls and clone size follow that table, whereas D and trimming were derived from the DNA. The sample lists about 210,000 clones, 65% to 90% occurring once. Material for sequencing was peripheral blood. This TCR was sampled from a man in his forties or fifties who had recovered from COVID-19. The chain links TRBV3-1 (or the pseudogene TRBV3-2) to TRBJ2-7; weak D call: TRBD2 (6 bases). The CDR3 DNA sequence: TGTGCCAGCAGCCAAGCGGGGGCCTACGAGCAGTACTTC. Amino acid sequence: CASSQAGAYEQYF.